What follows describes a single T cell receptor beta chain. The antigen this receptor binds is unknown. No quality values exist for individual bases; no much larger clone is one base distant. Healthy HIV-negative adults with no recently reported acute infections or vaccinations were included as donors. Only Caucasian adults living in Nashville, Tennessee, USA were represented among the donors. CD8 memory samples consisted of magnetically selected CD45RO+ cells combined with CCR7-negative CD45RA+ effector memory (TemRA) cells. Blood was obtained by leukapheresis, after which PBMCs were separated by Ficoll-Histopaque density gradient centrifugation and cryopreserved in liquid nitrogen vapor phase. Analytical flow cytometry was used to check the purity and quantity of every magnetically sorted T cell population. Genomic DNA was isolated from every sorted fraction and measured by UV absorbance on a Nanodrop 2000c.

Using the deep immunoSEQ assay, TCR CDR3 regions were amplified from genomic DNA by multiplex PCR. Extracted genomic DNA from each cell subset was spread evenly across all wells of several immunoSEQ 96-well plates, with each plate serving as a replicate. Each replicate PCR for sorted subsets received about 200 ng genomic DNA, equal to some 32,000 T cell genomes. The purified libraries were quantified using a Qubit 3.0 fluorometer, sized with a Bioanalyzer 2100, and then quantified again using the KAPA Library Quantification kit. Every immunoSEQ 96-well plate was sequenced on a dedicated single-read 150-cycle Illumina NextSeq 550 flow cell. The study's own analysis went as follows. Because the immunoSEQ output held only junctional sequences and lacked quality scores, the filtering could not match the filtering applied to full-length reads. To assign V/J genes and CDR3, sequences were annotated against IMGT germline references using PyIR, a Python wrapper for IgBLAST v1.9. Any read was removed if the V/J assignment was weak (E-value above 1e-6), the CDR3 was missing, or the read contained stop codons, out-of-frame junctions, or ambiguous translated residues. A V3J clonotype was defined by an identical inferred V gene, J gene, and CDR3 amino acid sequence. Percentage overlap between repertoires was computed as shared unique clonotypes divided by the size of the smaller repertoire. RTK rarefaction, the Chao1 estimator, and Recon v2.1 estimates of unobserved clonotypes were used to assess repertoire richness. Generation probabilities were computed with OLGA for all TCRbeta clonotypes obtained by the gDNA method from a handful of donors. In TCRdb, the immuneACCESS table is reduced to in-frame sequences with V and J assigned. These tables do not hold every clone; where another copy was compared, an unresolved V gene accounts for under half, and the others remain unexplained. V and J calls and clone size are as listed in that table; D and trimming were resolved from the DNA. Within this sample are some 690,000 clones, with roughly 87% of them counted one time only. About 33% of the sample is in the top ten clones.

The source of the sample is a study of shared clonotypes between healthy human individuals (TCRdb year 2020). About the full investigation: The cohort comprised a couple of women and a few men aged 18 to 49 years. Each donor's leukapheresis produced roughly between roughly 0.9 and 8.9 billion PBMCs. For each donor, CD4 naive and CD4 memory were each given three plates, CD8 naive was given two plates, and CD8 memory was given one plate. To increase sequencing depth and limit assay-specific biases, TCR repertoire library preparation and sequencing were carried out by different laboratories using diverse techniques. Blood TCR repertoires of about five healthy adults were deeply sequenced to estimate repertoire size and the extent of clonotype sharing between individuals. What the work shows at the level of the full study, not this receptor alone: Larger estimated clonotype richness was generally found for naive subsets than for memory subsets. Across a few donors, roughly 5.4% of naive CD4, 3% to 3.5% of naive CD8, under 2.5% of memory CD4, and about 0.4% of memory CD8 clonotypes were shared. Because the study included a small number of donors, the genetic and exposure-history diversity represented was limited. Based on pairwise subsampling, the degree of clonotype sharing among donors was expected to be affected by sequencing depth. Sampling was restricted to blood, and TCR repertoires in tissues likely differ from the TCR repertoires found in blood. Even with the large sequencing depth, rarefaction of the sorted-subset datasets indicated that sequencing was incomplete. Compared with non-shared clonotypes, the clonotypes found in all four sorted-subset donors had higher generation probabilities.

CDR1 and CDR2 were assigned from the germline V gene (reference sequence) as SEHNR and FQNEAQ. From cysteine to phenylalanine, the CDR3 is 15 amino acids long. Only the CDR3 DNA is retained, 45 bases long and in frame from the first base. V loses 6 bases of germline sequence and J loses 4 bases, and the interval between the two ends is 15 bases. The sample comprised memory CD8+ T cells from PBMCs. What the cell subset or site label conveys for this sample: CD45RO+ cells pooled with CCR7-negative TemRA cells. This receptor chain uses TRBV7-9 and TRBJ1-4; the D gene is not confidently resolved. This receptor was taken from a man in his late teens or twenties in good health. Some clones in this sample may be carry-over from other donors' samples. At the DNA level, the sequence is TGTGCCAGCAGTTTTGCAGAGGTGATTAATGAAAAACTGTTTTTT. This encodes CASSFAEVINEKLFF.